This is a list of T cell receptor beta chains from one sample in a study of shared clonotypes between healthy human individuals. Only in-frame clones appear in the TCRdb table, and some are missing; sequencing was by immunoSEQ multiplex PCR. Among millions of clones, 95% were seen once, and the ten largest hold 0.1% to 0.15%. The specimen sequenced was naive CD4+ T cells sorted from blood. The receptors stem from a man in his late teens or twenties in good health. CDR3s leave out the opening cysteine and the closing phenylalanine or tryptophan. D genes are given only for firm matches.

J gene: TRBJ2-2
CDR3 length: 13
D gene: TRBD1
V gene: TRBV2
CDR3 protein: ASRAQGAGTGELF

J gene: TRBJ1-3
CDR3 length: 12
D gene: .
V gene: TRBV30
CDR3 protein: AWTPTSSSTGYD

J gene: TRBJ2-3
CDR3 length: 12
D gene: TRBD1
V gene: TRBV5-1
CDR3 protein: ASSLTGGLGTQY

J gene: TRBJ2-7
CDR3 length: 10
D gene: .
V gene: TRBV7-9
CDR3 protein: ASSAPPYEQY

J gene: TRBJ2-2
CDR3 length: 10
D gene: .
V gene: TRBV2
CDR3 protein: ASSRHTGELF

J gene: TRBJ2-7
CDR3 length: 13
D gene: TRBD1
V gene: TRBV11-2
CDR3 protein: ASTPVWAGGYEQY

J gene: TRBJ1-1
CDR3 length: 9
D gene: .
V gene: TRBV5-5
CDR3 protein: ASSAYTEAF

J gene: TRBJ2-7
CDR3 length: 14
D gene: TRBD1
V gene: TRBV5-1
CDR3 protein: ASSWGQGSGLYEQY

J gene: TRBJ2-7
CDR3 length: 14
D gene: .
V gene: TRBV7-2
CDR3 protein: ASSLARGVFSYEQY

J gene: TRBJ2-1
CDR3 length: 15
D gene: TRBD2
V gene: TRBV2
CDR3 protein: ASIPGLAGVSYNEQF

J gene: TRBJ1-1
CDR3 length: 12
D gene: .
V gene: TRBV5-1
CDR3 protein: ASSLEGSNTEAF

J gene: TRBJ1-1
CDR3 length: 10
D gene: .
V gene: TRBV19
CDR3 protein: ASGTMNTEAF

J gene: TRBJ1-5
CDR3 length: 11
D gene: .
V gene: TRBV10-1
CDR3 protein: ASSETVNQPQH

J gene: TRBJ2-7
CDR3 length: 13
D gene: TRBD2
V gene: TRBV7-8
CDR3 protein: ASSLGTSGTYEQY

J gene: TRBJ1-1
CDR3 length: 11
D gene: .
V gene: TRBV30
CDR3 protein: AWSVVQGNEAF

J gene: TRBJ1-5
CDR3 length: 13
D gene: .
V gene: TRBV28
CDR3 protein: ASSSDRYSNQPQH

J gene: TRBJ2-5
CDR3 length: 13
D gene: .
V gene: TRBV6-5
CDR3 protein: ASSYFAGGEETQY

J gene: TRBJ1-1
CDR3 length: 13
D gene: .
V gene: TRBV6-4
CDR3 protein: ASSDSAGLNTEAF

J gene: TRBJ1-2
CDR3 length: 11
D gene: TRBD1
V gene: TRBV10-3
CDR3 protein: ASGQDLNYGYT

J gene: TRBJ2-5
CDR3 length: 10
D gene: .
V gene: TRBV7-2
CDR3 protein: ASSHARETQY

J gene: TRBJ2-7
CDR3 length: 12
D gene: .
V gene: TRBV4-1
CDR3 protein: ASSQGPSYYEQY

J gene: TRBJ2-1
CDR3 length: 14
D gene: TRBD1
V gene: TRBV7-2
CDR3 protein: ASSPGTGGPYNEQF

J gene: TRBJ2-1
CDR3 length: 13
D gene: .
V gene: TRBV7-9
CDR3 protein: ASSPSGQRGNEQF

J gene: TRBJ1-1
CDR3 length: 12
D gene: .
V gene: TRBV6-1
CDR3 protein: ASALSQGDTEAF

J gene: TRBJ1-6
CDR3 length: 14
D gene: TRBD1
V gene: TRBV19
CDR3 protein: ASSIGTGGYNSPLH

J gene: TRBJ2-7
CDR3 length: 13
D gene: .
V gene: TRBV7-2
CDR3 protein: ASSPPRSYSYEQY

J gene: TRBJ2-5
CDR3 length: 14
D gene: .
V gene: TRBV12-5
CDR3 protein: ASGLVLSGHLETQY

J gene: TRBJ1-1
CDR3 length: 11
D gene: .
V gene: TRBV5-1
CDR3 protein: ASSLQGSTEAF

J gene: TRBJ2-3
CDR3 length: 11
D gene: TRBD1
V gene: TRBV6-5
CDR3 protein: ASSRQGTDTQY

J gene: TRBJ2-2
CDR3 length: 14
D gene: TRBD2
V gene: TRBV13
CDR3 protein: ASSLSTSVYTGELF

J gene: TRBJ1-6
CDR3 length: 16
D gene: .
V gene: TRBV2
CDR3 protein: ASSDGLLRVTYNSPLH

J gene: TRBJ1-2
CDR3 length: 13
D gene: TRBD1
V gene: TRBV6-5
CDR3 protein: ASSSPDRGSYGYT

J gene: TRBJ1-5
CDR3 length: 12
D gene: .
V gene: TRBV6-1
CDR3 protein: ASSRLLGNQPQH

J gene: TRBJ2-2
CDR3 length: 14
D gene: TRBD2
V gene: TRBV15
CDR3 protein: ATSPQAGAYTGELF

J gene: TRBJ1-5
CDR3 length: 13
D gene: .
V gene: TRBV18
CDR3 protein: ASSPGVPSNQPQH

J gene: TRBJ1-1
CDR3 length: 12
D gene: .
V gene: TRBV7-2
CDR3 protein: ASSSRTKNTEAF

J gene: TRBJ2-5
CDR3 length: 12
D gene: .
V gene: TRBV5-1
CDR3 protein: ASGAIGEEETQY

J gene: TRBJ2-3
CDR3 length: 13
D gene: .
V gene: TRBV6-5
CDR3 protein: ASSYADTQTDTQY

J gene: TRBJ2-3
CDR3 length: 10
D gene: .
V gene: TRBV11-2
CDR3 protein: ASSVATDTQY

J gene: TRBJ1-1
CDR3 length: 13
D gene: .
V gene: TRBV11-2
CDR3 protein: ASSLDSYMNTEAF